This is a list of T cell receptor beta chains from one sample in a study of cytotoxic CD8 clonotypes in ibrutinib-treated CLL. TCRdb keeps only in-frame clones here, not all; method: immunoSEQ multiplex PCR. The sample contains tens of thousands of clones, 65% to 75% of which appear only once. Source: PBMCs, taken before ibrutinib treatment. The receptors stem from a human donor with chronic lymphocytic leukemia. Both conserved end residues are part of each CDR3. Each record gives: V gene, D gene, J gene, clone size, CDR3 protein, CDR3 DNA. The D gene is left open where the match is weak. The size of a clone is reported for some rows only, either as once, few or many, or as a class for expanded clones.

v_call: TRBV5-1; d_call: NA; j_call: TRBJ2-7; clone_size: few; cdr3_aa: CASSPGRQGYEQYF; cdr3_nt: TGCGCCAGCAGCCCGGGGCGCCAAGGCTACGAGCAGTACTTC
v_call: TRBV6-1; d_call: NA; j_call: TRBJ1-3; clone_size: NA; cdr3_aa: CASRGGRGGNTIYF; cdr3_nt: TGTGCCAGCAGGGGGGGGCGAGGAGGAAACACCATATATTTT
v_call: TRBV10-3; d_call: NA; j_call: TRBJ1-2; clone_size: few; cdr3_aa: CAISGARGPTFPSGYTF; cdr3_nt: TGTGCCATCAGTGGGGCCCGGGGGCCAACCTTCCCTAGTGGCTACACCTTC
v_call: TRBV19; d_call: NA; j_call: TRBJ2-6; clone_size: NA; cdr3_aa: CASGANVLTF; cdr3_nt: TGTGCCAGTGGAGCCAACGTCCTGACTTTC
v_call: TRBV7-2; d_call: NA; j_call: TRBJ2-5; clone_size: NA; cdr3_aa: CASSPDPRGIQETQYF; cdr3_nt: TGTGCCAGCAGCCCCGATCCGCGGGGAATCCAAGAGACCCAGTACTTC
v_call: TRBV18; d_call: NA; j_call: TRBJ2-2; clone_size: NA; cdr3_aa: CASSRWGTGELFF; cdr3_nt: TGTGCCAGCTCACGGTGGGGCACCGGGGAGCTGTTTTTT
v_call: TRBV5-1; d_call: NA; j_call: TRBJ2-2; clone_size: NA; cdr3_aa: CASSLLSGTGELFF; cdr3_nt: TGCGCCAGCAGCTTGCTTAGCGGCACCGGGGAGCTGTTTTTT
v_call: TRBV9; d_call: NA; j_call: TRBJ2-1; clone_size: NA; cdr3_aa: CASSVEPRGRAYNEQFF; cdr3_nt: TGTGCCAGCAGCGTAGAGCCACGGGGGCGAGCCTACAATGAGCAGTTCTTC
v_call: TRBV5-4; d_call: NA; j_call: TRBJ1-3; clone_size: NA; cdr3_aa: CASSGDGNTIYF; cdr3_nt: TGTGCCAGCAGCGGAGATGGAAACACCATATATTTT
v_call: TRBV7-9; d_call: TRBD1; j_call: TRBJ1-2; clone_size: once; cdr3_aa: CASSKGQGWNYGYTF; cdr3_nt: TGTGCCAGCAGCAAGGGACAGGGGTGGAACTATGGCTACACCTTC
v_call: TRBV11-2; d_call: TRBD1; j_call: TRBJ2-6; clone_size: NA; cdr3_aa: CASSFPGQPTSGANVLTF; cdr3_nt: TGTGCCAGCAGCTTCCCGGGACAGCCGACCTCTGGGGCCAACGTCCTGACTTTC
v_call: TRBV7-8; d_call: TRBD2; j_call: TRBJ2-1; clone_size: NA; cdr3_aa: CASSPRTSGNNEQFF; cdr3_nt: TGTGCCAGCAGCCCCCGGACTAGCGGAAACAATGAGCAGTTCTTC
v_call: TRBV2; d_call: NA; j_call: TRBJ1-5; clone_size: NA; cdr3_aa: CASSETLGRAKPQHF; cdr3_nt: TGTGCCAGCAGTGAAACCCTGGGACGGGCGAAGCCCCAGCATTTT
v_call: TRBV10-2; d_call: TRBD2; j_call: TRBJ2-7; clone_size: once; cdr3_aa: CASSERTSGRLEQYF; cdr3_nt: TGCGCCAGCAGTGAAAGGACTAGCGGCCGACTAGAGCAGTACTTC
v_call: TRBV21-1; d_call: NA; j_call: TRBJ2-7; clone_size: NA; cdr3_aa: CASSRNRSSSGYEQYF; cdr3_nt: TGTGCCAGCAGCAGAAACAGGTCAAGTTCAGGGTACGAGCAGTACTTC
v_call: TRBV30; d_call: NA; j_call: TRBJ2-3; clone_size: NA; cdr3_aa: CAWSPGLSTDTQYF; cdr3_nt: TGTGCCTGGAGCCCGGGACTGAGCACAGATACGCAGTATTTT
v_call: TRBV30; d_call: TRBD2; j_call: TRBJ2-1; clone_size: NA; cdr3_aa: CAWSVWGGTHNEQFF; cdr3_nt: TGTGCCTGGAGTGTCTGGGGGGGGACCCACAATGAGCAGTTCTTC
v_call: TRBV4-3; d_call: NA; j_call: TRBJ2-6; clone_size: NA; cdr3_aa: CASSTGPSSGANVLTF; cdr3_nt: TGCGCCAGCAGCACCGGGCCGAGCTCTGGGGCCAACGTCCTGACTTTC
v_call: TRBV5-5; d_call: NA; j_call: TRBJ2-7; clone_size: few; cdr3_aa: CASSLVGISYEQYF; cdr3_nt: TGTGCCAGCAGCTTAGTCGGGATCTCCTACGAGCAGTACTTC
v_call: TRBV6-5; d_call: NA; j_call: TRBJ2-7; clone_size: once; cdr3_aa: CASSWGAGAYEQYF; cdr3_nt: TGTGCCAGCAGTTGGGGGGCTGGTGCCTACGAGCAGTACTTC
v_call: TRBV28; d_call: NA; j_call: TRBJ1-2; clone_size: NA; cdr3_aa: CASRTKRGFANYGYTF; cdr3_nt: TGTGCCAGCAGAACGAAAAGGGGGTTTGCTAACTATGGCTACACCTTC
v_call: TRBV28; d_call: NA; j_call: TRBJ2-3; clone_size: NA; cdr3_aa: CASSLFGNTDTQYF; cdr3_nt: TGTGCCAGCAGTTTATTCGGTAACACAGATACGCAGTATTTT
v_call: TRBV5-1; d_call: NA; j_call: TRBJ2-3; clone_size: NA; cdr3_aa: CASSSLPDTQYF; cdr3_nt: TGCGCCAGCAGCTCGCTCCCGGATACGCAGTATTTT
v_call: TRBV5-6; d_call: NA; j_call: TRBJ2-7; clone_size: NA; cdr3_aa: CASSLIRGNEQYF; cdr3_nt: TGTGCCAGCAGCTTGATCAGGGGAAACGAGCAGTACTTC
v_call: TRBV11-3; d_call: TRBD1; j_call: TRBJ2-2; clone_size: NA; cdr3_aa: CASSLGQGATGELFF; cdr3_nt: TGTGCCAGCAGCCTGGGACAGGGGGCTACCGGGGAGCTGTTTTTT
v_call: TRBV7-1; d_call: TRBD2; j_call: TRBJ2-5; clone_size: NA; cdr3_aa: CASSLTPPGLAGVTGETQYF; cdr3_nt: TGTGCCAGCAGCTTAACTCCTCCGGGACTAGCGGGAGTTACGGGAGAGACCCAGTACTTC
v_call: TRBV28; d_call: TRBD1; j_call: TRBJ2-2; clone_size: NA; cdr3_aa: CASSLVGQDTGELFF; cdr3_nt: TGTGCCAGCAGTTTAGTGGGACAGGACACCGGGGAGCTGTTTTTT
v_call: TRBV18; d_call: TRBD2; j_call: TRBJ2-1; clone_size: NA; cdr3_aa: CASAPPLAEIYNEQFF; cdr3_nt: TGTGCCAGCGCCCCCCCACTAGCGGAGATCTACAATGAGCAGTTCTTC
v_call: TRBV18; d_call: NA; j_call: TRBJ2-7; clone_size: NA; cdr3_aa: CASSPSAFPYEQYF; cdr3_nt: TGTGCCAGCTCACCTTCGGCTTTCCCCTACGAGCAGTACTTC
v_call: TRBV2; d_call: NA; j_call: TRBJ2-1; clone_size: NA; cdr3_aa: CASRKLVDEQFF; cdr3_nt: TGTGCCAGCAGGAAACTAGTGGATGAGCAGTTCTTC
v_call: TRBV2; d_call: NA; j_call: TRBJ2-1; clone_size: NA; cdr3_aa: CASSGFSGSFAYNEQFF; cdr3_nt: TGTGCCAGCAGTGGATTTTCGGGGTCCTTTGCCTACAATGAGCAGTTCTTC
v_call: TRBV5-1; d_call: NA; j_call: TRBJ2-5; clone_size: NA; cdr3_aa: CASSLGDVETQYF; cdr3_nt: TGCGCCAGCAGCTTGGGGGACGTGGAGACCCAGTACTTC
v_call: TRBV7-9; d_call: NA; j_call: TRBJ2-7; clone_size: once; cdr3_aa: CASSGQGLAAHEQYF; cdr3_nt: TGTGCCAGCAGCGGACAAGGACTGGCCGCTCACGAGCAGTACTTC
v_call: TRBV5-1; d_call: NA; j_call: TRBJ2-3; clone_size: once; cdr3_aa: CASSLAGLGSARRADTQYF; cdr3_nt: TGCGCCAGCAGCTTGGCTGGTCTTGGTAGCGCTCGGAGGGCAGATACGCAGTATTTT
v_call: TRBV4-2; d_call: TRBD1; j_call: TRBJ2-2; clone_size: NA; cdr3_aa: CASSQGQGTGELFF; cdr3_nt: TGTGCCAGCAGCCAGGGACAGGGCACCGGGGAGCTGTTTTTT
v_call: TRBV2; d_call: NA; j_call: TRBJ2-5; clone_size: NA; cdr3_aa: CASSASGNVGTQYF; cdr3_nt: TGTGCCAGCAGTGCGTCAGGGAATGTTGGGACCCAGTACTTC
v_call: TRBV5-1; d_call: NA; j_call: TRBJ1-5; clone_size: NA; cdr3_aa: CASSLSAGPYSNQPQHF; cdr3_nt: TGCGCCAGCAGCTTGTCGGCAGGGCCGTATAGCAATCAGCCCCAGCATTTT
v_call: TRBV7-7; d_call: NA; j_call: TRBJ2-1; clone_size: once; cdr3_aa: CASSLSGARNEQFF; cdr3_nt: TGTGCCAGCAGCTTATCCGGCGCGAGGAATGAGCAGTTCTTC
v_call: TRBV30; d_call: TRBD1; j_call: TRBJ2-3; clone_size: NA; cdr3_aa: CAWSPGTANTDTQYF; cdr3_nt: TGTGCCTGGAGCCCCGGGACAGCCAATACAGATACGCAGTATTTT
v_call: TRBV7-9; d_call: TRBD1; j_call: TRBJ2-3; clone_size: NA; cdr3_aa: CASRLDRTEDTQYF; cdr3_nt: TGTGCCAGCAGGTTGGACAGGACTGAGGATACGCAGTATTTT
v_call: TRBV15; d_call: NA; j_call: TRBJ2-1; clone_size: NA; cdr3_aa: CATSRVGGGSSYNEQFF; cdr3_nt: TGTGCCACCAGCAGAGTGGGGGGTGGGAGCTCCTACAATGAGCAGTTCTTC
v_call: TRBV9; d_call: TRBD2; j_call: TRBJ2-1; clone_size: medium-sized; cdr3_aa: CASSVAGGPRLNEQFF; cdr3_nt: TGTGCCAGCAGCGTAGCGGGAGGGCCTAGGTTGAATGAGCAGTTCTTC
v_call: TRBV2; d_call: NA; j_call: TRBJ2-5; clone_size: few; cdr3_aa: CASRDEKTQYF; cdr3_nt: TGTGCCAGCCGGGACGAAAAGACCCAGTACTTC
v_call: TRBV9; d_call: TRBD1; j_call: TRBJ1-1; clone_size: NA; cdr3_aa: CASSVAGTGVVGTEAFF; cdr3_nt: TGTGCCAGCAGCGTAGCTGGTACAGGGGTGGTAGGCACTGAAGCTTTCTTT
v_call: TRBV11-2; d_call: TRBD1; j_call: TRBJ1-1; clone_size: few; cdr3_aa: CASSRQGLDTEAFF; cdr3_nt: TGTGCCAGCAGCCGACAGGGCTTGGACACTGAAGCTTTCTTT
v_call: TRBV21-1; d_call: NA; j_call: TRBJ2-7; clone_size: NA; cdr3_aa: CARDDWPYEQYF; cdr3_nt: TGTGCCAGGGACGATTGGCCCTACGAGCAGTACTTC
v_call: TRBV18; d_call: NA; j_call: TRBJ1-3; clone_size: NA; cdr3_aa: CASSLGSSGNTIYF; cdr3_nt: TGTGCCAGCTCACTTGGTAGCTCTGGAAACACCATATATTTT
v_call: TRBV21-1; d_call: NA; j_call: TRBJ1-2; clone_size: medium-sized; cdr3_aa: CASGSCGQARYTF; cdr3_nt: TGTGCCAGCGGAAGTTGTGGGCAGGCGCGCTACACCTTC
v_call: TRBV5-1; d_call: TRBD2; j_call: TRBJ2-7; clone_size: NA; cdr3_aa: CASSLVGGGPNEQYF; cdr3_nt: TGCGCCAGCAGCTTGGTTGGGGGAGGGCCTAACGAGCAGTACTTC
v_call: TRBV30; d_call: NA; j_call: TRBJ1-1; clone_size: NA; cdr3_aa: CAWRPGYGTEAFF; cdr3_nt: TGTGCCTGGAGGCCGGGATACGGCACTGAAGCTTTCTTT
v_call: TRBV4-3; d_call: NA; j_call: TRBJ2-5; clone_size: NA; cdr3_aa: CASSPTPRGRGETQYF; cdr3_nt: TGCGCCAGCAGCCCCACCCCTAGGGGAAGGGGAGAGACCCAGTACTTC
v_call: TRBV10-3; d_call: NA; j_call: TRBJ1-2; clone_size: NA; cdr3_aa: CAISEAALRDGYTF; cdr3_nt: TGTGCCATCAGTGAGGCAGCCCTTAGGGATGGCTACACCTTC
v_call: TRBV5-4; d_call: NA; j_call: TRBJ2-3; clone_size: NA; cdr3_aa: CASSFSGADTQYF; cdr3_nt: TGTGCCAGCAGCTTCTCAGGTGCAGATACGCAGTATTTT
v_call: TRBV29-1; d_call: TRBD2; j_call: TRBJ2-7; clone_size: NA; cdr3_aa: CSVGLAGRYEQYF; cdr3_nt: TGCAGCGTCGGACTAGCGGGACGGTACGAGCAGTACTTC
v_call: TRBV9; d_call: TRBD2; j_call: TRBJ2-6; clone_size: NA; cdr3_aa: CASRAQMGGGGTWANVLTF; cdr3_nt: TGTGCCAGCCGCGCCCAGATGGGCGGGGGGGGGACCTGGGCCAACGTCCTGACTTTC
v_call: TRBV19; d_call: NA; j_call: TRBJ1-4; clone_size: NA; cdr3_aa: CASTAAPNEKLFF; cdr3_nt: TGTGCCAGTACGGCAGCTCCTAATGAAAAACTGTTTTTT
v_call: TRBV27; d_call: NA; j_call: TRBJ1-1; clone_size: few; cdr3_aa: CASKWAENTEAFF; cdr3_nt: TGTGCCAGCAAGTGGGCGGAGAACACTGAAGCTTTCTTT
v_call: TRBV30; d_call: NA; j_call: TRBJ1-4; clone_size: NA; cdr3_aa: CAWSLGRVRGEKLFF; cdr3_nt: TGTGCCTGGAGCCTCGGGCGGGTCCGGGGTGAAAAACTGTTTTTT
v_call: TRBV11-2; d_call: NA; j_call: TRBJ2-7; clone_size: NA; cdr3_aa: CASSLGLYEQYF; cdr3_nt: TGTGCCAGCAGCTTAGGACTGTACGAGCAGTACTTC
v_call: TRBV2; d_call: TRBD1; j_call: TRBJ1-2; clone_size: NA; cdr3_aa: CASRQQGEDGYTF; cdr3_nt: TGTGCCAGCAGGCAACAGGGGGAGGATGGCTACACCTTC